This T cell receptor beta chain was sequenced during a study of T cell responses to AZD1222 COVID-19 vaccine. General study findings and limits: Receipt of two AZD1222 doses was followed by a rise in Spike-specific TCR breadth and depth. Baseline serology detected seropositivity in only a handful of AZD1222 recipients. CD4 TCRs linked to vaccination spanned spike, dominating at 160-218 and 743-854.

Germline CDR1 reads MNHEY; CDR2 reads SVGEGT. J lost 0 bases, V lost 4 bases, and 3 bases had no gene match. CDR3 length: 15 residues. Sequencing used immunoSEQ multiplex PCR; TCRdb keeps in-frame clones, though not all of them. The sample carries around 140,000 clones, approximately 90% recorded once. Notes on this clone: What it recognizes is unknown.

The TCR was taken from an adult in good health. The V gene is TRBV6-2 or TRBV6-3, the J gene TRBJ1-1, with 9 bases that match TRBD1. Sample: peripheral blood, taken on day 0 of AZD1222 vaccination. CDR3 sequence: CASSLTGGLNTEAFF. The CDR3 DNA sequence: TGTGCCAGCAGTTTGACAGGGGGACTGAACACTGAAGCTTTCTTT.